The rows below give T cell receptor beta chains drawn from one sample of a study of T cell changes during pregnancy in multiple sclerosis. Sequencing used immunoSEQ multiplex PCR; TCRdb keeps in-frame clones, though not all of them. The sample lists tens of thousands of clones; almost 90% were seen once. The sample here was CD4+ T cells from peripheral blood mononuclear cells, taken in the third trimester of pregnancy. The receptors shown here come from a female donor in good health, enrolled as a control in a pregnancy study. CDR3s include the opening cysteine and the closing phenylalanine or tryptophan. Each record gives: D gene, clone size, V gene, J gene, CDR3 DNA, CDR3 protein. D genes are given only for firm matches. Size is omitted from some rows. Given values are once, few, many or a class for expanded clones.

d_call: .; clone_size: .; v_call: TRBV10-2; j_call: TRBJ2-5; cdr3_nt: TGCGCCAGCAGTGGCCTAGGCCAAGAGACCCAGTACTTC; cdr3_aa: CASSGLGQETQYF
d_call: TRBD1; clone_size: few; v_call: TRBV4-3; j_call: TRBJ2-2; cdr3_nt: TGCGCCAGCAGCCAAGATGAGACAGGGATTGACACCGGGGAGCTGTTTTTT; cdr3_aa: CASSQDETGIDTGELFF
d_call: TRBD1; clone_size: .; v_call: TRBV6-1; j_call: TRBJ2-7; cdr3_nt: TGTGCCAGCAGCCGGACAGGGGAGAACGAGCAGTACTTC; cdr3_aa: CASSRTGENEQYF
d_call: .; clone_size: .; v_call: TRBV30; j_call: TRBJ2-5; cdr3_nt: TGTGCCTGGGGGCTATCAGACGAGACCCAGTACTTC; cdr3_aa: CAWGLSDETQYF
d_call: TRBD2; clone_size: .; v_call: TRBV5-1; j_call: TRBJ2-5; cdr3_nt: TGCGCCAGCAGCTGGGGGGGACTAGCGGGAGTCGTTGTACAAGAGACCCAGTACTTC; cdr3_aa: CASSWGGLAGVVVQETQYF
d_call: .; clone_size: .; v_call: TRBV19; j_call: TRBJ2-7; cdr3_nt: TGTGCCAGTAGTACCGTACACAGAAACGAGCAGTACTTC; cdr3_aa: CASSTVHRNEQYF
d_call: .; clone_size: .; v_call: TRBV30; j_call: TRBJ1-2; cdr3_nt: TGTGCCTGGAGTGTACGCACAGGGAGCTATGGCTACACCTTC; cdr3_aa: CAWSVRTGSYGYTF
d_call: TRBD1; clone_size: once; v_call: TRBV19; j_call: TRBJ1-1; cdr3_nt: TGTGCCAGTAGTACTAGACAGGGTTTGACTGAAGCTTTCTTT; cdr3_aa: CASSTRQGLTEAFF
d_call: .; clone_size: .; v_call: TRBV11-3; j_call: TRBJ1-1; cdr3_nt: TGTGCCAGCAGCCCTGGGGGCCGTCGCAACACTGAAGCTTTCTTT; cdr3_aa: CASSPGGRRNTEAFF
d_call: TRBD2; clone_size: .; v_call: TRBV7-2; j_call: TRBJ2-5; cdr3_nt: TGTGCCAGCAGCCCCTTGGGTAGCGGGAGGGTAGAGACCCAGTACTTC; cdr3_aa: CASSPLGSGRVETQYF
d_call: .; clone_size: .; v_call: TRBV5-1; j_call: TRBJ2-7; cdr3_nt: TGCGCCAGCAGCTTTGGAGCACAGGGTGAGCAGTACTTC; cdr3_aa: CASSFGAQGEQYF
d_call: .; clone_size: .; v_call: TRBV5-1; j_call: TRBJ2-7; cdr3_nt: TGCGCCAGCAGCTTGTGGGGCGGTACCTACGAGCAGTACTTC; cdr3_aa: CASSLWGGTYEQYF
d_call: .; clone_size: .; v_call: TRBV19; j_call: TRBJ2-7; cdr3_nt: TGTGCCAGTAAGGATGGAGTCGGGAGTCCGTGGGAGCAGTACTTC; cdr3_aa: CASKDGVGSPWEQYF
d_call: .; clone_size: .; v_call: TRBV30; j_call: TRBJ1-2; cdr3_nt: TGTGCCTGGAGTTATGGAGAGGCCTATGGCTACACCTTC; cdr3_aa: CAWSYGEAYGYTF
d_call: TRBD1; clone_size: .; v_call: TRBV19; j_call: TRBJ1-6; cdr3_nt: TGTGCCAGTAGTAAGACAGGGATATATAATTCACCCCTCCACTTT; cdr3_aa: CASSKTGIYNSPLHF
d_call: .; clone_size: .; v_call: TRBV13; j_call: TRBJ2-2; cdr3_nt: TGTGCCAGCAGCGCTTTAGCCGCCGGGGAGCTGTTTTTT; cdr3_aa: CASSALAAGELFF
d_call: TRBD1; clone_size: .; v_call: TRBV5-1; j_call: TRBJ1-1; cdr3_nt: TGCGCCAGCAGCTTGGGACTTCTTGGACAGGGGATGAACACTGAAGCTTTCTTT; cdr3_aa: CASSLGLLGQGMNTEAFF
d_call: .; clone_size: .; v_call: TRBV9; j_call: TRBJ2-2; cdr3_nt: TGTGCCAGCAGCGTAGTCCCCGCGAACACCGGGGAGCTGTTTTTT; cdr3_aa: CASSVVPANTGELFF
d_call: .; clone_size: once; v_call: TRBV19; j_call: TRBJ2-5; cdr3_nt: TGTGCCAGTAGTATCTGGGGCCGGCAAGAGACCCAGTACTTC; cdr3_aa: CASSIWGRQETQYF
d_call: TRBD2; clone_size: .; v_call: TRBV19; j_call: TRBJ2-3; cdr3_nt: TGTGCCAGTAGTCCCGGACTAGCGGTTATTACAGATACGCAGTATTTT; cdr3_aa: CASSPGLAVITDTQYF
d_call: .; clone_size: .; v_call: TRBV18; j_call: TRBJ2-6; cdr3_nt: TGTGCCAGCTCACCACCTCCAGGGTTCAACCCTGGGGCCAACGTCCTGACTTTC; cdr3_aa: CASSPPPGFNPGANVLTF
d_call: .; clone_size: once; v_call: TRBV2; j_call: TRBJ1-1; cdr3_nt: TGTGCCAGCAGGGCTAACAGTGAAGCTTTCTTT; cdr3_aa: CASRANSEAFF
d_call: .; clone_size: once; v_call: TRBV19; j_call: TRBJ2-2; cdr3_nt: TGTGCCAGTAGTATAGACCGGGCCGGGGAGCTGTTTTTT; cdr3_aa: CASSIDRAGELFF
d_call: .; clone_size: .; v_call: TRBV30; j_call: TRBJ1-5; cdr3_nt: TGTGCCTGGAGTGTAGGGGGGGCGTTTAGCAATCAGCCCCAGCATTTT; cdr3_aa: CAWSVGGAFSNQPQHF
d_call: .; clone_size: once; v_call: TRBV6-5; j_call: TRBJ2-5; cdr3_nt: TGTGCCAGCAGTTACTCGAAGGGGGGGGGAGAGACCCAGTACTTC; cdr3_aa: CASSYSKGGGETQYF
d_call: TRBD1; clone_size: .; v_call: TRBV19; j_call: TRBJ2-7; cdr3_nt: TGTGCCAGTAGGACGACAGGGAGTACCTACGAGCAGTACTTC; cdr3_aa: CASRTTGSTYEQYF
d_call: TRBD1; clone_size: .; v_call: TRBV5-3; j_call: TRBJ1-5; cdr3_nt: TGTGCCAGAAGCTCTCCGGGGACAGAAGAGCCCCAGCATTTT; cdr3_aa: CARSSPGTEEPQHF
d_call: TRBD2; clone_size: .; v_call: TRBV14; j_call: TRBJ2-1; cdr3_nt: TGTGCCAGCAGCCAAGGGTTTGGAGCGGGGTACAATGAGCAGTTCTTC; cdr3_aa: CASSQGFGAGYNEQFF
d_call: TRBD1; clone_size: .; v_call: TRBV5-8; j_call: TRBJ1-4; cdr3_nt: TGTGCCAGCAGCTACAGGGGGCCTGGTGAAAAACTGTTTTTT; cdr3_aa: CASSYRGPGEKLFF